This is a list of T cell receptor beta chains from one sample in a study of resident and recirculating memory T cells in vitiligo. Assay: immunoSEQ multiplex PCR; the TCRdb copy retains only in-frame clones and omits some. The sample holds roughly 40,000 clones, 85% to 95% seen once. The sample was blood. The source is a male donor with vitiligo. The CDR3 runs from the conserved cysteine through the conserved F or W. D genes are given only for firm matches.

d_call	v_call	j_call	cdr3_nt	cdr3_aa
.	TRBV9	TRBJ2-3	TGTGCCAGCAGCGCTTTTGAAGGCCGGGCAGATACGCAGTATTTT	CASSAFEGRADTQYF
TRBD1	TRBV7-9	TRBJ2-1	TGTGCCAGCAGCTTCCTCGTGACAGGGTCAGGCAATGAGCAGTTCTTC	CASSFLVTGSGNEQFF
TRBD1	TRBV27	TRBJ1-6	TGTGCCAGATCGGACAGGGAAAATTCACCCCTCCACTTT	CARSDRENSPLHF
.	TRBV30	TRBJ2-7	TGTGCCTGGAGTAGAGGGACTCCTCAGTACGAGCAGTACTTC	CAWSRGTPQYEQYF
.	TRBV6-5	TRBJ1-2	TGTGCCAGCAGTAAAAACAGGGCCTGGGACTATGGCTACACCTTC	CASSKNRAWDYGYTF
.	TRBV7-3	TRBJ2-6	TGTGCCAGCAGCTCCCCCCCGGCGGGAATCTCTGGGGCCAACGTCCTGACTTTC	CASSSPPAGISGANVLTF
TRBD2	TRBV11-3	TRBJ2-1	TGTGCCAGGCGGCTTCGGGGGGGGGCGTTCGAGCAGTTCTTC	CARRLRGGAFEQFF
TRBD2	TRBV11-3	TRBJ2-1	TGTGCCAGCAGCCGGGGACTAGCTTATGAGCAGTTCTTC	CASSRGLAYEQFF
.	TRBV16	TRBJ2-1	TGTGCCAGCAGCCGGGGCAGACACAATGAGCAGTTCTTC	CASSRGRHNEQFF
TRBD2	TRBV6-5	TRBJ2-2	TGTGCCAGCCAAAACAGCGGGGCGGGCGGGGAGCTGTTTTTT	CASQNSGAGGELFF
TRBD1	TRBV5-1	TRBJ1-2	TGCGCCAGCAGCCCACTCAGGGGGACCATCTATGGCTACACCTTC	CASSPLRGTIYGYTF
TRBD1	TRBV11-2	TRBJ1-1	TGTGCCAGCAGCTTAGTGGGACAGGGCACTGAAGCTTTCTTT	CASSLVGQGTEAFF
.	TRBV7-3	TRBJ2-5	TGTGCCAGCAGCAGGGAGGAAGGGGAGACCCAGTACTTC	CASSREEGETQYF
.	TRBV19	TRBJ2-2	TGTGCCAGTAGTATATCGGACTCTCGGCGAGGGGAGCTGTTTTTT	CASSISDSRRGELFF
.	TRBV5-6	TRBJ1-2	TGTGCCAGCAGCCCGACAGGCCCGCCTAACTATGGCTACACCTTC	CASSPTGPPNYGYTF
.	TRBV21-1	TRBJ1-2	TGTGCCAGCCCTCTGGGAGACAGGGCGGCTGGCTACACCTTC	CASPLGDRAAGYTF